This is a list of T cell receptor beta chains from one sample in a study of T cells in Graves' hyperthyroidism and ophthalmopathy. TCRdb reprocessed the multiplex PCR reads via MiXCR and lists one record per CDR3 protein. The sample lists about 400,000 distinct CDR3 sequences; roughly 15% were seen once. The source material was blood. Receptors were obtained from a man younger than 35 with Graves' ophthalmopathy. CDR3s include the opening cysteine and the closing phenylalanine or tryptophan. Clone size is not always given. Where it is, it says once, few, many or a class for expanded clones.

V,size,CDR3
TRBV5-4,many,CASSPGTSTNEQYF
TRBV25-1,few,CASSEWKGEETQYF
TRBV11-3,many,CASSPGVRGHEQFF
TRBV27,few,CASSLSSRLGGELFF
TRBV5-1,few,CASSLWGDRGNTQYF
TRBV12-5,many,CASGLFTDTQYF
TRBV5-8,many,CASSFRGTADPSADTQYF
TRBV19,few,CASSIPGTGGEAFF
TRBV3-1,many,CASSQEPSYGYTF
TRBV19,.,CASSTSTVNTGELFF
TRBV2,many,CASRESYEQYF
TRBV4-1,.,CASSQGTGTLYEQYF
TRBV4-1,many,CASSQEGGTEAFF
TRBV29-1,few,CSVVTGASYEQYF
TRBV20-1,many,CSASRDMRTDTQYF
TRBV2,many,CASRVAAASTDTQYF
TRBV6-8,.,CASSPTEEQFF
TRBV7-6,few,CASSLEAEGQGHEQFF
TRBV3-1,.,CASSQEGLRETQYF
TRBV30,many,CAWSVGWETQYF
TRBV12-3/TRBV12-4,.,CASSSRDSPPTDTQYF
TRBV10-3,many,CAISWTGENEQYF
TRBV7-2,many,CASSLARALTTSGAYNEQFF
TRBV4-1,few,CASSQVIAGVYEQYF
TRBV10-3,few,CAIKVGDATDTQYF
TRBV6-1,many,CASSETVNDWKLFF
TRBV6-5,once,CASSYQTHRTVSTDTQYF
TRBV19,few,CASSVRTTNYGYTF
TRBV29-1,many,CSVDSARSYNEQFF
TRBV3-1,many,CASSQEGFGNQPQHF
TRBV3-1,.,CASSAPGQGRSYGYTF
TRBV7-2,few,CASSLGPSGGGELFF
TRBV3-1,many,CASSLSSTAGGETFF
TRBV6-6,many,CASSYSGDSNQPQHF
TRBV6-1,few,CASNKQGNYGYTF
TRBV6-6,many,CASSYTRDQPQHF
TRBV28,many,CASSSLLYVRGYTF